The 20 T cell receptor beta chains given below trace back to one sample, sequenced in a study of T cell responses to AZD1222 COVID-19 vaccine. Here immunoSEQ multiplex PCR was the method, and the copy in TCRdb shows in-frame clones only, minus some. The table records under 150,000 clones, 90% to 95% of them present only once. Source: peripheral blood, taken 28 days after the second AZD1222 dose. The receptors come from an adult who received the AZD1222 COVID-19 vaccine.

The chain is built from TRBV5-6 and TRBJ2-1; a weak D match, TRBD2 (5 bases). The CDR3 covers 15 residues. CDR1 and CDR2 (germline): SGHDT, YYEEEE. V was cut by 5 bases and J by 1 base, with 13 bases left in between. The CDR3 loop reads CASSTDLLSYNEQFF. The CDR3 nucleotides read TGTGCCAGCAGTACGGACTTACTATCCTACAATGAGCAGTTCTTC.

CDR3 nucleotide sequence: TGCGCCAGCAGGGTGCCTTTACAGTATGGCTACACCTTC. Amino acid sequence: CASRVPLQYGYTF. V usage is TRBV5-1 and J usage is TRBJ1-2; D gene unclear. In germline, CDR1 is SGHRS, CDR2 YFSETQ. Trimming took 5 bases from V and 5 from J, leaving 13 bases between them. The CDR3 is 13 residues long.

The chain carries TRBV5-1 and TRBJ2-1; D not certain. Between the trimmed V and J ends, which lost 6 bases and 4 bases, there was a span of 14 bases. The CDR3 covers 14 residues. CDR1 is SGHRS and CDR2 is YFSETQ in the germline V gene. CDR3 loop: CASTLSSSYNEQFF. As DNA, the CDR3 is TGCGCCAGCACCCTATCCTCAAGTTACAATGAGCAGTTCTTC.

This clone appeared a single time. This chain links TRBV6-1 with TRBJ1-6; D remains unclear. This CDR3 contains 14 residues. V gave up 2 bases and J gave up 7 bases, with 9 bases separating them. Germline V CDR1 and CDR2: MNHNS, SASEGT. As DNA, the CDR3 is TGTGCCAGCAGTGAAACCAACCGAAATTCACCCCTCCACTTT. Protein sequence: CASSETNRNSPLHF.

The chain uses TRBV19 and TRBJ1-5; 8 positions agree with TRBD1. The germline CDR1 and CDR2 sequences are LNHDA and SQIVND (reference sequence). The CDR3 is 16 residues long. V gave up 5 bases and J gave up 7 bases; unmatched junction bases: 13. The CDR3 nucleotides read TGTGCCAGTAGTTCTCCGGGACAGGCCTCCAGACAGCCCCAGCATTTT. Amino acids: CASSSPGQASRQPQHF.

The CDR3 coding sequence is TGTGCCAGCAGCTTAGGGTTTAGCGGGAGCGACGAGCAGTTCTTC. The encoded protein is CASSLGFSGSDEQFF. The chain is built from TRBV7-9 and TRBJ2-1; 9 positions match TRBD2. The ends lost 1 base at V and 10 bases at J; junction bases unmatched: 8. The CDR3 totals 15 residues. The germline CDR1 and CDR2 sequences are SEHNR and FQNEAQ (reference sequence). The variable domain in full, with the rest retrieved from reference TRBV7-9 and TRBJ2-1, is DTGVSQNPRHKITKRGQNVTFRCDPISEHNRLYWYRQTLGQGPEFLTYFQNEAQLEKSRLLSDRFSAERPKGSFSTLEIQRTEQGDSAMYLCASSLGFSGSDEQFFGPGTRLTVL.

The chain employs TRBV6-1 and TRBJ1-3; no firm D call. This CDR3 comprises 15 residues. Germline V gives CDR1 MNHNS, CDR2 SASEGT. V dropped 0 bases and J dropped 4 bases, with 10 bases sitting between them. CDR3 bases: TGTGCCAGCAGTGAAGCAGGCCAGTACGGAAACACCATATATTTT. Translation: CASSEAGQYGNTIYF.

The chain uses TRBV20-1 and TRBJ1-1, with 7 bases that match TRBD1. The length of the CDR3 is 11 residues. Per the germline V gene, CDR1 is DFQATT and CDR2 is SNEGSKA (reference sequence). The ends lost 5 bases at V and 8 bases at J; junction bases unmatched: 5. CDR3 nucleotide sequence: TGCAGTGCTCTCACAGGGGCCGAAGCTTTCTTT. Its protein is CSALTGAEAFF.

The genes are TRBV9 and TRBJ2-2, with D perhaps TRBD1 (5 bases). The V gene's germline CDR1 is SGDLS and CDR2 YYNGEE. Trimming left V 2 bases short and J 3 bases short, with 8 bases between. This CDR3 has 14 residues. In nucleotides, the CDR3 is TGTGCCAGCAGCGTTCTACAGGACACCGGGGAGCTGTTTTTT. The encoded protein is CASSVLQDTGELFF.

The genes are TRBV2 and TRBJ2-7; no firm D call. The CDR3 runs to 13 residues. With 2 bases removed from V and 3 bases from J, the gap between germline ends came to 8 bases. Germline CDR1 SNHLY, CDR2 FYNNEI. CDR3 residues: CASSEILGYEQYF. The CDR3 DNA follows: TGTGCCAGCAGTGAAATATTGGGCTACGAGCAGTACTTC.

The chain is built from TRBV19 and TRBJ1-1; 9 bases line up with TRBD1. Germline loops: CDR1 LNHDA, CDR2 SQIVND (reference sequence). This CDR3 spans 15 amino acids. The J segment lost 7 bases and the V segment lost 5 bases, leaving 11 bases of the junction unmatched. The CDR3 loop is CASSRGTGILGEAFF. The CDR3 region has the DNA TGTGCCAGTAGTCGCGGGACAGGGATTCTTGGTGAAGCTTTCTTT. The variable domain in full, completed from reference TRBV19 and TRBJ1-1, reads DGGITQSPKYLFRKEGQNVTLSCEQNLNHDAMYWYRQDPGQGLRLIYYSQIVNDFQKGDIAEGYSVSREKKESFPLTVTSAQKNPTAFYLCASSRGTGILGEAFFGQGTRLTVV.

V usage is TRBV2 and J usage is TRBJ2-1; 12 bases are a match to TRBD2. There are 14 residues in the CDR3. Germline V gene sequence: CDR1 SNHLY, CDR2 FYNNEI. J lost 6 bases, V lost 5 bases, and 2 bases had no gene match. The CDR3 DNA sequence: TGTGCCAGCAGTTGGACTAGCGGGACCAATGAGCAGTTCTTC. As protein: CASSWTSGTNEQFF.

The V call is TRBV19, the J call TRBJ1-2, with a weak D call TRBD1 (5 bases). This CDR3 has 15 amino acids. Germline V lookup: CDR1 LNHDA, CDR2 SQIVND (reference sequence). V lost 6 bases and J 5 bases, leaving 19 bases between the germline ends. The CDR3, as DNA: TGTGCCAGTAGAGGGAGCAGGGCCCGCTTTTATGGCTACACCTTC. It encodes CASRGSRARFYGYTF.

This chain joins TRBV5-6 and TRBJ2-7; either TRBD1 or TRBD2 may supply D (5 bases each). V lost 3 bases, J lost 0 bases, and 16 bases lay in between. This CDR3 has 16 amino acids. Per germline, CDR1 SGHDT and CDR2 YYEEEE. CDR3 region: CASSYRRDLGSYEQYF. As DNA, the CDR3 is TGTGCCAGCAGCTACCGACGGGACCTTGGCTCCTACGAGCAGTACTTC.

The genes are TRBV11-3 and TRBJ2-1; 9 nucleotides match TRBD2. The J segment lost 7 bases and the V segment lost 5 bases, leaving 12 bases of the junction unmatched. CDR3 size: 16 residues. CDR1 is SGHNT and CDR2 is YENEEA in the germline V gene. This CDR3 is CASSIRGSGSGNEQFF. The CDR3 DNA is TGTGCCAGCAGCATCCGGGGTAGCGGGAGCGGGAATGAGCAGTTCTTC.

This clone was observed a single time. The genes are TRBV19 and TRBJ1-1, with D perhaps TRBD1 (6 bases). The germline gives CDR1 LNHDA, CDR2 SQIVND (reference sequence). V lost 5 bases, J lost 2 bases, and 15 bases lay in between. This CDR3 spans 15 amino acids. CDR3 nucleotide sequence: TGTGCCAGTAGTTACCGGGACAAACCTAACACTGAAGCTTTCTTT. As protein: CASSYRDKPNTEAFF.

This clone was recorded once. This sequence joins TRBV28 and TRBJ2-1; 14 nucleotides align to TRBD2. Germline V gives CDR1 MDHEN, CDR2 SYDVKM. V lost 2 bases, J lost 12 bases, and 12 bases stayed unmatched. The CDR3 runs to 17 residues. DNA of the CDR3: TGTGCCAGCAGTTTACTGGGGGGGGGACTAGCGGGAGTCGGGCAGTTCTTC. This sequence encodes CASSLLGGGLAGVGQFF. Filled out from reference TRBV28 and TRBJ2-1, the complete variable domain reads DVKVTQSSRYLVKRTGEKVFLECVQDMDHENMFWYRQDPGLGLRLIYFSYDVKMKEKGDIPEGYSVSREKKERFSLILESASTNQTSMYLCASSLLGGGLAGVGQFFGPGTRLTVL.

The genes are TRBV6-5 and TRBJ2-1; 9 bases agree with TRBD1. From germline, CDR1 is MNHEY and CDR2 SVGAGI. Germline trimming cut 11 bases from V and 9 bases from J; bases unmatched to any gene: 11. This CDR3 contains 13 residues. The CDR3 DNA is TGTGCCTCACAGGGGGCGGCTTGGGCTGAGCAGTTCTTC. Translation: CASQGAAWAEQFF.

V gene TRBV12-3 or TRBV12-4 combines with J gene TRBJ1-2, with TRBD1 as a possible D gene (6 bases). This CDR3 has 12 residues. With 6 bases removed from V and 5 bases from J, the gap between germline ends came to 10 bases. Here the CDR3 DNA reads TGTGCCAGCAGCAGAACAGGGTATGGCTACACCTTC. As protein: CASSRTGYGYTF.

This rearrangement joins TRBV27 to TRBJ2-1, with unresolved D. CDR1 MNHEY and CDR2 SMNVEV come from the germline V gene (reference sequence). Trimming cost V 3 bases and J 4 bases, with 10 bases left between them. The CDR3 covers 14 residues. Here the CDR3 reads CASSFIQKYNEQFF. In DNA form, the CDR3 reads TGTGCCAGCAGTTTTATACAGAAATACAATGAGCAGTTCTTC.